This T cell receptor (beta chain) was obtained from a study of shared clonotypes between healthy human individuals. At the level of the study: CD4 naive and CD4 memory each took three plates per donor, while CD8 naive took two and CD8 memory one. Study results and caveats: At large depth, rarefaction still showed sorted-subset sequencing to be incomplete. A reduction in generation probabilities was seen for non-shared clonotypes relative to those shared by all four donors.

The CDR3 covers 15 residues. Germline V CDR1 and CDR2: GTSNPN, SVGIG (reference sequence). With V trimmed by 2 bases and J by 6 bases, 9 bases remained unmatched. On this clone itself: As yet, its antigen is unknown.

Assay execution took place at the deep level. The table came from immunoSEQ multiplex PCR; TCRdb's copy has only in-frame clones and leaves some out. The repertoire holds 2.5 million or so clones, with approximately 94% as singletons. Sample: naive CD4+ T cells sorted from blood. Subset meaning: CD45RA+ positively selected. The TCR was taken from a man younger than 35 in good health. This chain uses TRBV30 with TRBJ2-4; TRBD2 matches at 8 bases. The CDR3 bases are TGTGCCTGGAGTCCGTCGGGACTAGATACAAACATTCAGTACTTC. It translates to CAWSPSGLDTNIQYF.